Only a few counts were recorded for the clone carrying this TCR beta chain. Authors' processing steps: The authors estimated nucleated cell counts from reference gene primer amplification. Some clones are missing from TCRdb's copy, which holds only in-frame ones; the method was immunoSEQ multiplex PCR. V and J calls and clone size are those listed in that table; D and trimming were worked out from the DNA. The sample lists under 300,000 clones, 85% to 90% occurring once. This sample was taken from a study of blood T cell repertoires in COVID-19. The CDR3 loop spans 14 amino acids. The germline V and J ends were trimmed by 5 bases and 4 bases, with 14 bases remaining between them. Germline V gene sequence: CDR1 SGHNT, CDR2 YENEEA.

The chain employs TRBV11-3 and TRBJ1-1, with unresolved D. The clonotype was recovered from a human donor in a cohort sampled during active COVID-19. Sequenced sample: peripheral blood. The CDR3 loop is CASSLMPEGTEAFF. In nucleotides, the CDR3 is TGTGCCAGCAGCCTGATGCCAGAGGGCACTGAAGCTTTCTTT.